The 18 T cell receptor beta chains given below trace back to one sample, sequenced in a study of cytomegalovirus exposure and HLA in healthy donors (dated by TCRdb to about 2017). The library came from the immunoSEQ multiplex PCR assay. For the multiplex PCR, a mixture combining 60 forward primers for TCR Vbeta segments and 13 reverse primers for TCR Jbeta segments was used. TCRdb re-hosts the immuneACCESS table, in-frame sequences only. Its copies lack some clones; in the studies checked, an unresolved V gene accounts for under half of them, and the cause for the rest is not known. The sample records some 120,000 clones, approximately 78% of which are singletons. Over 5% of the sample goes to the ten largest clones. Specimen: PBMCs. The receptors come from a woman in her 40s in good health and CMV-seronegative.

The chain couples TRBV28 to TRBJ2-7, with D perhaps matching TRBD2 (5 bases). Germline assignment: CDR1 MDHEN and CDR2 SYDVKM. CDR3 length: 16 amino acids. V lost 6 bases to trimming and J lost 0 bases, with 18 bases between them. CDR3: CASRRALRASSYEQYF. As DNA, the CDR3 is TGTGCCAGCAGGAGAGCTTTGCGGGCCAGCTCCTACGAGCAGTACTTC.

The genes are TRBV12-5 and TRBJ2-7, with 8 positions matching TRBD1. The CDR3 has 14 amino acids. CDR1 is LGHNT, CDR2 FRNRAP, per germline. The J segment lost 6 bases and the V segment lost 6 bases, leaving 10 bases of the junction unmatched. CDR3 sequence: CASGPGQGRGEQYF. The CDR3 region has the DNA TGTGCTAGTGGCCCCGGACAGGGTCGGGGCGAGCAGTACTTC. Drawing the rest from reference TRBV12-5 and TRBJ2-7, the complete variable domain is DARVTQTPRHKVTEMGQEVTMRCQPILGHNTVFWYRQTMMQGLELLAYFRNRAPLDDSGMPKDRFSAEMPDATLATLKIQPSEPRDSAVYFCASGPGQGRGEQYFGPGTRLTVT.

This chain links TRBV2 with TRBJ2-7; weak D call: TRBD1 (6 bases). The CDR3 contains 12 residues. CDR1 SNHLY and CDR2 FYNNEI come from the germline V gene. V was shortened by 6 bases and J by 6 bases, with 12 bases between the two germline ends. The CDR3 coding sequence is TGTGCCAGCAGCCTTATGGGGGCCGAGCAGTACTTC. It encodes CASSLMGAEQYF.

This clone was picked up one time. The chain has TRBV18 and TRBJ1-1; maybe TRBD1 (5 bases). V lost 0 bases to trimming and J lost 5 bases, with 13 bases between them. This CDR3 has 15 amino acids. Germline CDR1 and CDR2: KGHSH and LQKENI. CDR3 sequence reads: CASSPPWGEGTEAFF. The DNA of the CDR3 is TGTGCCAGCTCACCACCCTGGGGGGAGGGGACTGAAGCTTTCTTT.

This rearrangement joins TRBV10-3 to TRBJ2-6; 9 nucleotides line up with TRBD1. V trimming: 5 bases; J trimming: 1 base; junction bases outside the gene matches: 6. This CDR3 is built from 17 residues. The germline CDR1 and CDR2 sequences are ENHRY and SYGVKD. The DNA for the CDR3 is TGTGCCATCAGTCGGGGACAGGGAACTTCTGGGGCCAACGTCCTGACTTTC. It codes for CAISRGQGTSGANVLTF.

The gene calls are TRBV7-3 and TRBJ2-7, with 7 bases matching TRBD2. V lost 3 bases and J lost 0; bases outside the gene matches: 5. CDR3 length: 15 residues. Germline values: CDR1 SGHTA, CDR2 FQGTGA. DNA for the CDR3: TGTGCCAGCAGCTTGTTGGGGGGGGGCTCCTACGAGCAGTACTTC. It codes for CASSLLGGGSYEQYF.

The gene calls are TRBV2 and TRBJ1-5; possible D gene TRBD1, 5 bases. V was shortened by 2 bases and J by 7 bases, with 9 bases between the two germline ends. The CDR3 contains 13 residues. The V gene's germline CDR1 is SNHLY and CDR2 FYNNEI. CDR3 DNA: TGTGCCAGCAGTGAAAGGGAGGGGCAGCCCCAGCATTTT. Translation: CASSEREGQPQHF.

The CDR3 sequence is CAISESRGGEIDEQYF. CDR3 nucleotide sequence: TGTGCCATCAGTGAGTCGCGGGGAGGGGAAATCGACGAGCAGTACTTC. The rearrangement joins TRBV10-3 to TRBJ2-7, with 7 bases fitting TRBD2. Looked up from germline, CDR1 is ENHRY and CDR2 is SYGVKD. V trimming: 0 bases; J trimming: 5 bases; junction bases outside the gene matches: 10. The CDR3 covers 16 residues.

The chain has TRBV6-1 and TRBJ2-7; 7 bases are shared with TRBD1. CDR3 length: 14 amino acids. J was trimmed by 0 bases and V by 6 bases; bases with no gene match: 5. Germline V CDR1 and CDR2: MNHNS, SASEGT. For the CDR3, the DNA is TGTGCCAGCAGGGGAACAGGGGCCTCCTACGAGCAGTACTTC. This sequence encodes CASRGTGASYEQYF.

The chain recombines TRBV5-1 with TRBJ1-2; 8 nucleotides line up with TRBD1. Looked up from germline, CDR1 is SGHRS and CDR2 is YFSETQ. The junction had 8 bases not matched to a gene; V was cut back by 2 bases and J by 8 bases. CDR3 length: 14 amino acids. In DNA, the CDR3 is TGCGCCAGCAGCTTAGGGACAGGAGGTAACGGCTACACCTTC. Translated, it gives CASSLGTGGNGYTF.

The chain employs TRBV4-2 and TRBJ2-7; 12 positions match TRBD2. Losses at the gene ends were 1 base for V and 2 bases for J; bases not matched to a gene: 6. Looked up from germline, CDR1 is LGHNA and CDR2 is YNFKEQ. CDR3 length: 17 residues. For the CDR3, the DNA is TGTGCCAGCAGCCAAGCCTTGACTAGCGGGAGTCCCTACGAGCAGTACTTC. Residues: CASSQALTSGSPYEQYF.

The chain joins TRBV5-8 to TRBJ2-4; 8 bases fit TRBD2. Losses at the gene ends were 6 bases for V and 6 bases for J; bases not matched to a gene: 8. Germline V gene lookup returns CDR1 SGHTS and CDR2 YDEGEE. The CDR3 sequence is 14 residues long. The CDR3 DNA sequence: TGTGCCAGCAACATGCGGGGGGTCGGAAACATTCAGTACTTC. This encodes CASNMRGVGNIQYF.

The chain joins TRBV11-2 to TRBJ2-2; 7 nucleotides align to TRBD2. The germline CDR1 and CDR2 sequences are SGHAT and FQNNGV. The CDR3 loop spans 16 amino acids. The J segment lost 7 bases and the V segment lost 3 bases, leaving 11 bases of the junction unmatched. CDR3 sequence (DNA): TGTGCCAGCAGCTTCCTGGCGGGAGTTTCTGTCGGGGAGCTGTTTTTT. Encoded protein: CASSFLAGVSVGELFF.

The chain uses TRBV2 and TRBJ1-1; D is ambiguous. Per germline, CDR1 SNHLY and CDR2 FYNNEI. With 4 bases removed from V and 1 base from J, the gap between germline ends came to 13 bases. The CDR3 runs 15 residues. CDR3 in amino acids: CASSVRPPSNTEAFF. In nucleotides, the CDR3 is TGTGCCAGCAGTGTCAGGCCACCTTCGAACACTGAAGCTTTCTTT.

This sequence joins TRBV18 and TRBJ1-2, with TRBD1 identical over 9 bases. The CDR3 has 14 amino acids. V trimming: 3 bases; J trimming: 4 bases; junction bases outside the gene matches: 3. The germline CDR1 and CDR2 sequences are KGHSH and LQKENI. The CDR3 coding sequence is TGTGCCAGCTCACCGGGACAGGGAGTCTATGGCTACACCTTC. This translates into CASSPGQGVYGYTF.

V gene TRBV5-8 combines with J gene TRBJ1-5; D remains ambiguous. The V end was cut by 0 bases, the J end by 5 bases, with 6 bases between. CDR1 and CDR2 (germline): SGHTS, YDEGEE. CDR3 length: 13 amino acids. CDR3 DNA sequence: TGTGCCAGCAGCTTGGCCGGGTATCAGCCCCAGCATTTT. It specifies CASSLAGYQPQHF.

This clone came up a few times. The V gene is TRBV7-7, the J gene TRBJ2-6; 7 positions match TRBD1. CDR3 length: 18 amino acids. Per germline, CDR1 SSHAT and CDR2 FNYEAQ (reference sequence). The CDR3 sequence is CATYALQGTPSGANVLTF. Here the CDR3 DNA reads TGTGCTACGTACGCATTACAGGGGACCCCCTCTGGGGCCAACGTCCTGACTTTC.

The V gene is TRBV7-2, the J gene TRBJ2-7; possible D gene TRBD2, 6 bases. The CDR3 spans 14 residues. Between the trimmed V and J ends, which lost 2 bases and 4 bases, there was a span of 12 bases. CDR1 is SGHTA, CDR2 FQGNSA, per germline. The CDR3 reads CASSLRLGYYEQYF. DNA of the CDR3: TGTGCCAGCAGCTTAAGACTAGGATATTACGAGCAGTACTTC.